The 7 T cell receptor beta chains listed next were all sequenced from one sample in a study of blood T cell repertoires in COVID-19. TCRdb's table, derived via immunoSEQ multiplex PCR, lists solely in-frame clones and lacks some. This sample has some 55,000 clones, with roughly four fifths found just once. Sequencing used peripheral blood. These receptors all come from an older woman with acute or convalescent COVID-19.

The chain recombines TRBV12-3 or TRBV12-4 with TRBJ2-7; no definite D call. The V end was cut by 1 base, the J end by 6 bases, with 10 bases between. There are 13 residues in the CDR3. The CDR3 region has the DNA TGTGCCAGCAGTTTAGGGAGATCGTCCGAGCAGTACTTC. Protein sequence: CASSLGRSSEQYF.

The V gene is TRBV11-2, the J gene TRBJ1-6, with a tentative D call TRBD1 (6 bases). V lost 2 bases and J lost 7, with 12 bases in between. The germline gives CDR1 SGHAT, CDR2 FQNNGV. The CDR3 extends over 15 amino acids. For the CDR3, the DNA is TGTGCCAGCAGCTTATATTGGGGACAAAATTCACCCCTCCACTTT. Residues: CASSLYWGQNSPLHF.

This chain links TRBV29-1 with TRBJ2-7; 8 bases align to TRBD1. V was clipped by 8 bases and J by 1 base; unmatched bases: 10. This CDR3 contains 14 residues. Germline CDR1 reads SQVTM; CDR2 reads ANQGSEA. CDR3 sequence: CSSITGQGSYEQYF. The DNA for the CDR3 is TGCAGCTCCATTACCGGACAGGGTTCCTACGAGCAGTACTTC.

J is TRBJ1-5 and V is TRBV19; TRBD1 might be the D (6 bases). Germline CDR1 reads LNHDA; CDR2 reads SQIVND (reference sequence). Trimming shortened V by 5 bases and J by 6 bases, and 14 bases separated the two germline ends. The length of the CDR3 is 14 residues. CDR3 sequence: CASSLTGGGQPQHF. The CDR3 nucleotides are TGTGCCAGTAGTCTGACGGGGGGCGGTCAGCCCCAGCATTTT.

The J gene is TRBJ2-6, the V gene TRBV7-3, with 11 bases identical to TRBD1. The CDR3 runs 19 residues. Germline values: CDR1 SGHTA, CDR2 FQGTGA. V dropped 0 bases and J dropped 0; count of bases not matched to a gene: 4. The CDR3 loop is CASSLTGTGGSSGANVLTF. The CDR3 nucleotides read TGTGCCAGCAGCTTAACCGGGACAGGGGGATCCTCTGGGGCCAACGTCCTGACTTTC.

The rearrangement uses TRBV5-6 and TRBJ1-6, with 8 positions matching TRBD1. V dropped 4 bases and J dropped 7; count of bases not matched to a gene: 7. CDR1 is SGHDT, CDR2 YYEEEE, per germline. The CDR3 sequence is 15 residues long. CDR3 nucleotide sequence: TGTGCCAGCAGCACCTGGGACAGGTTGAATTCACCCCTCCACTTT. It translates to CASSTWDRLNSPLHF.

The table lists this clone with a few counts. The chain uses TRBV24-1 and TRBJ2-7, with 7 bases identical to TRBD2. CDR3 length equals 14 residues. J lost 6 bases, V lost 5 bases, and 9 bases had no gene match. Germline V gene data show CDR1 as KGHDR and CDR2 as SFDVKD. For the CDR3, the DNA is TGTGCCACCAGTGCCGGCGGGAGTCTAGTCGAGCAGTACTTC. It encodes CATSAGGSLVEQYF.